These 27 T cell receptor beta chains share one sample of origin, sequenced in a study of patients and donors after allogeneic stem cell transplantation. From the RT-PCR reads, TCRdb called clonotypes with MiXCR, one entry per CDR3 protein. Among some 150,000 distinct CDR3 sequences listed, roughly 35% were seen once. The sample was blood, either unsorted or a sorted T cell fraction (not recorded which). The receptor source for this set is a human donor who was either an allogeneic HSCT recipient or a stem cell or donor lymphocyte infusion donor (not recorded which). It is not recorded whose cells these are; they may come from a transplant donor.

The chain combines TRBV9 with TRBJ2-3, with D possibly being TRBD1 (7 bases). The CDR3 is made up of 16 amino acids. V was clipped by 0 bases and J by 2 bases, with 13 bases between them. Germline CDR1 and CDR2: SGDLS and YYNGEE. This chain's CDR3 is CASSVAGGPTTDTQYF. The DNA for the CDR3 is TGTGCCAGCAGCGTAGCAGGGGGGCCGACCACAGATACGCAGTATTTT.

The CDR3 DNA reads TGTGCCAGCAGTGCACAGGGGTTCGGTAATTCACCCCTCCACTTT. It yields the protein CASSAQGFGNSPLHF. V and J are TRBV25-1 and TRBJ1-6; 7 bases match TRBD1. This CDR3 is built from 15 residues. The germline V gene encodes CDR1 MGHDK and CDR2 SYGVNS. Trimming cost V 4 bases and J 6 bases; bases outside gene matches: 6.

This chain joins TRBV6-5 and TRBJ1-6; 10 nucleotides align to TRBD1. There are 13 residues in the CDR3. The junction had 2 bases not matched to a gene; V was cut back by 8 bases and J by 7 bases. The V gene's germline CDR1 is MNHEY and CDR2 SVGAGI. The CDR3 coding sequence is TGTGCCAGCGGGACAGGGGTGAATTCACCCCTCCACTTT. Translation: CASGTGVNSPLHF.

The V and J genes are TRBV4-3 and TRBJ2-7; 9 bases fit TRBD1. Germline-derived CDR1 and CDR2 are LGHNA and YSLEER. CDR3 length: 15 amino acids. J gave up 1 base and V 3 bases, and 4 bases lay outside the gene matches. The CDR3 DNA reads TGCGCCAGCAGCCAGGCCGGGACAGGGTCCTACGAGCAGTACTTC. Translating gives CASSQAGTGSYEQYF.

About this clonotype itself: Possible read error: a much larger clone is one base away. V and J are TRBV13 and TRBJ2-5; D is uncertain. V was clipped by 2 bases and J by 5 bases, with 3 bases between them. The CDR3 loop spans 11 amino acids. CDR1 is PRHDT and CDR2 is FYEKMQ in the germline V gene (reference sequence). In DNA form, the CDR3 reads TGTGCCAGCAGCTTAAACGAGACCCAGTACTTC. This translates into CASSLNETQYF.

The chain joins TRBV12-3 or TRBV12-4 to TRBJ1-1; 11 bases are a match to TRBD1. Germline trimming cut 6 bases from V and 1 base from J; bases unmatched to any gene: 4. The CDR3 is made up of 15 amino acids. CDR3 amino acids: CASRDRGRGNTEAFF. The CDR3 DNA reads TGTGCCAGCAGGGACAGGGGGCGAGGGAACACTGAAGCTTTCTTT.

A few counts support this clonotype. The chain uses TRBV5-5 and TRBJ1-5; D possibly corresponds to TRBD1 (5 bases). CDR1 is SGHKS and CDR2 is YYEKEE in the germline V gene (reference sequence). Trimming removed 3 bases at V and 7 bases at J, with 11 bases between. The CDR3 loop spans 13 amino acids. CDR3 sequence: CASSSVWDQPQHF. The CDR3, as DNA: TGTGCCAGCAGCTCCGTCTGGGACCAGCCCCAGCATTTT.

V usage is TRBV6-1 and J usage is TRBJ2-5, with D perhaps TRBD1 (5 bases). The CDR3 totals 14 residues. The V end was cut by 3 bases, the J end by 5 bases, with 13 bases between. In germline, CDR1 is MNHNS, CDR2 SASEGT. CDR3 sequence reads: CASSEAGYRETQYF. CDR3 sequence (DNA): TGTGCCAGCAGTGAGGCAGGGTATCGGGAGACCCAGTACTTC.

This clonotype has a handful of counts. The chain has TRBV5-6 and TRBJ1-2; no reliable D call. Germline values: CDR1 SGHDT, CDR2 YYEEEE. Trimming removed 3 bases at V and 8 bases at J, with 17 bases between. This CDR3 is 14 amino acids long. The CDR3 sequence is CASSSVAFVSGYTF. The CDR3 bases are TGTGCCAGCAGCTCAGTGGCGTTCGTGAGCGGCTACACCTTC.

As DNA, the CDR3 is TGTGCCAGCAGCTTAGCGCGAGTGACAGGGGACCAGCCCCAGCATTTT. This translates into CASSLARVTGDQPQHF. The genes are TRBV7-8 and TRBJ1-5, with 8 nucleotides matching TRBD1. The CDR3 loop spans 16 amino acids. The junction had 8 bases not matched to a gene; V was cut back by 0 bases and J by 7 bases. CDR1 and CDR2 from the germline V gene are SGHVS and FQNEAQ.

This clonotype has more than one count but fewer than ten. V is TRBV20-1 and J is TRBJ1-2, with TRBD1 identical over 7 bases. Looked up from germline, CDR1 is DFQATT and CDR2 is SNEGSKA (reference sequence). V was clipped by 0 bases and J by 6 bases; unmatched bases: 4. The CDR3 totals 13 residues. The CDR3, as DNA: TGCAGTGCTAGAGATCAGCAGGGGGATGGCTACACCTTC. Its translation: CSARDQQGDGYTF.

This clonotype showed up just a few times. This chain links TRBV20-1 with TRBJ1-1, with a tentative D call TRBD1 (5 bases). V lost 0 bases to trimming and J lost 4 bases, with 9 bases between them. The CDR3 totals 13 residues. Germline V gene sequence: CDR1 DFQATT, CDR2 SNEGSKA (reference sequence). The CDR3 coding sequence is TGCAGTGCTAGAGATCCGAGGGGCACTGAAGCTTTCTTT. It translates to CSARDPRGTEAFF.

On this clonotype itself: The junction shows a germline mismatch at one end, possibly a read error. This rearrangement joins TRBV29-1 to TRBJ2-1; 7 bases align to TRBD1. Germline V lookup: CDR1 SQVTM, CDR2 ANQGSEA. The length of the CDR3 is 15 residues. CDR3 sequence: CSVEGQANTYNEQFF. The CDR3, as DNA: TGCAGCGTCGAAGGACAGGCTAATACCTACAATGAGCAGTTCTTC.

This clonotype was detected a few times. The chain joins TRBV27 to TRBJ2-3; 12 bases line up with TRBD2. V dropped 5 bases and J dropped 4; count of bases not matched to a gene: 4. In germline, CDR1 is MNHEY, CDR2 SMNVEV (reference sequence). The CDR3 extends over 15 amino acids. The CDR3, as DNA: TGTGCCAGCAGTCTATGGACTAGCGGGGCAGATACGCAGTATTTT. This translates into CASSLWTSGADTQYF.

This clonotype appeared a few times. The chain carries TRBV12-3 or TRBV12-4 and TRBJ2-7; 7 bases fit TRBD1. V dropped 5 bases and J dropped 3; count of bases not matched to a gene: 7. There are 14 residues in the CDR3. The CDR3 loop reads CASSPPGQLYEQYF. CDR3 coding DNA: TGTGCCAGCAGTCCTCCGGGACAGCTCTACGAGCAGTACTTC.

The chain combines TRBV15 with TRBJ1-1; D remains ambiguous. This CDR3 is 13 amino acids long. Trimming shortened V by 6 bases and J by 0 bases, and 8 bases separated the two germline ends. Germline values: CDR1 LNHNV, CDR2 YYDKDF (reference sequence). The CDR3 sequence is CATSYRLNTEAFF. For the CDR3, the DNA is TGTGCCACCAGTTACCGGCTGAACACTGAAGCTTTCTTT.

This clonotype showed up just once. The CDR3 protein is CSVETASYEQYV. The DNA for the CDR3 is TGCAGCGTTGAAACGGCCAGCTACGAGCAGTACGTC. The chain is built from TRBV29-1 and TRBJ2-7, with D uncertain. Per germline, CDR1 SQVTM and CDR2 ANQGSEA. V was trimmed by 2 bases and J by 3 bases, leaving 8 bases between them. The CDR3 is 12 amino acids.

The chain joins TRBV25-1 to TRBJ1-2; D not certain. V lost 2 bases and J 8 bases, leaving 15 bases between the germline ends. Germline V gene data show CDR1 as MGHDK and CDR2 as SYGVNS. The length of the CDR3 is 14 residues. The chain's CDR3 is CASSETGVLSGYTF. Written as DNA, the CDR3 is TGTGCCAGCAGTGAAACCGGGGTCCTTTCGGGCTACACCTTC.

V usage is TRBV27 and J usage is TRBJ2-7; D not certain. Germline CDR1 MNHEY, CDR2 SMNVEV (reference sequence). This CDR3 region has 14 residues. V was pared by 7 bases and J by 0 bases, with 13 bases between. Here the CDR3 reads CASTRALSSYEQYV. CDR3 bases: TGTGCCAGCACCCGGGCCTTGAGCTCCTACGAGCAGTACGTC.

The rearrangement uses TRBV20-1 and TRBJ1-1, with D possibly matching TRBD1 (6 bases). Germline-derived CDR1 and CDR2 are DFQATT and SNEGSKA (reference sequence). V was trimmed by 4 bases and J by 11 bases, leaving 14 bases between them. The CDR3 consists of 11 residues. CDR3 DNA sequence: TGCAGTGCTAAACCGGGGGCAGGGGCTTTCTTT. It encodes CSAKPGAGAFF.

This clonotype was observed once. V is TRBV27 and J is TRBJ2-3, with D unresolved. V lost 8 bases and J 5 bases, leaving 14 bases between the germline ends. This CDR3 comprises 13 residues. Germline CDR1 is MNHEY and CDR2 is SMNVEV (reference sequence). For the CDR3, the DNA is TGTGCCAGCCTCAGCTTGGGCGGAGATACGCAGTATTTT. Its translation is CASLSLGGDTQYF.

CDR3 coding DNA: TGTGCCAGCAGCCCACCCCGGTGGGGGGGCGTTGACACCATATATTTT. Translation gives CASSPPRWGGVDTIYF. The chain joins TRBV7-2 to TRBJ1-3; possible D gene TRBD1, 6 bases. This CDR3 spans 16 amino acids. Trimming left V 5 bases short and J 8 bases short, with 22 bases between. CDR1 and CDR2 (germline): SGHTA, FQGNSA.

This clonotype has just one count. The rearrangement joins TRBV27 to TRBJ2-1; 7 nucleotides match TRBD1. CDR1 and CDR2 from the germline V gene are MNHEY and SMNVEV (reference sequence). The V gene end was trimmed by 6 bases and the J gene end by 7 bases; junction bases not matched to a gene: 9. The CDR3 consists of 14 residues. Here the CDR3 DNA reads TGTGCCAGCAGACCAATGGGCAGGGGGAATGAGCAGTTCTTC. It yields the protein CASRPMGRGNEQFF.

The chain combines TRBV6-1 with TRBJ2-3, with D hard to call. Per the germline V gene, CDR1 is MNHNS and CDR2 is SASEGT. The CDR3 runs 16 residues. V was clipped by 6 bases and J by 0 bases, with 16 bases between them. This chain's CDR3 is CASSLLWAESTDTQYF. The CDR3 bases are TGTGCCAGCAGCCTCCTTTGGGCAGAGAGCACAGATACGCAGTATTTT.

V and J are TRBV5-1 and TRBJ2-3, with TRBD2 matching 8 bases. Trimming took 1 base from V and 3 from J; bases not matched to a gene: 7. Per germline, CDR1 SGHRS and CDR2 YFSETQ. The CDR3 consists of 16 residues. The CDR3 nucleotides read TGCGCCAGCAGCTTGTGGATACTAGCGGAAACAGATACGCAGTATTTT. It specifies CASSLWILAETDTQYF.

The chain joins TRBV27 to TRBJ1-1; D perhaps matches TRBD1 (5 bases). The CDR3 has 13 residues. Per germline, CDR1 MNHEY and CDR2 SMNVEV (reference sequence). The germline V and J ends were trimmed by 5 bases and 6 bases, with 13 bases remaining between them. The CDR3 region has the DNA TGTGCCAGCAGTAAGGGACCACGGGCTGAAGCTTTCTTT. This encodes CASSKGPRAEAFF.

The rearrangement uses TRBV28 and TRBJ1-4; tentative D call: TRBD1 (6 bases). The V end lost 2 bases, the J end lost 5 bases, and 9 bases lay between the germline ends. This CDR3 is 14 amino acids long. Per germline, CDR1 MDHEN and CDR2 SYDVKM. CDR3 loop: CASSLRGSNEKLFF. The CDR3 DNA follows: TGTGCCAGCAGTTTAAGGGGGAGCAATGAAAAACTGTTTTTT.